This T cell receptor beta chain stems from a study of CD8 T cells in ankylosing spondylitis. The V end lost 0 bases, the J end lost 2 bases, and 13 bases lay between the germline ends. This CDR3 contains 16 residues. Per germline, CDR1 SGHRS and CDR2 YFSETQ. This clonotype was detected ten times or more. Quantitative 5'-RACE with molecular barcodes generated TCR beta libraries. A single record per CDR3 protein comes from TCRdb applying MiXCR to the 5' RACE reads. The repertoire consists of fewer than 350,000 distinct CDR3 sequences, with around 10% occurring once and the leading ten covering 9.1%. This receptor was identified in a female donor with ankylosing spondylitis or in good health (not recorded which). Sequenced input: blood, either unsorted or a sorted T cell fraction (not recorded which). The chain has TRBV5-1 and TRBJ2-3; perhaps TRBD2 as D (6 bases). CDR3 nucleotides: TGCGCCAGCAGCTTGGCAAGCGCGGGGACCACAGATACGCAGTATTTT. Amino acids: CASSLASAGTTDTQYF.